This T cell receptor (beta chain) was captured in a study of blood T cells in healthy people across ages (dated by TCRdb to about 2015). In terms of the full investigation: In model experiments, template switching captured roughly one uniquely barcoded TCR beta cDNA molecule for every two T cells. Four age groups were formed from the donors: young (average approximately 15 years), middle-aged (around 37), aged (62) and long-lived (around 82). Using deep sequencing normalized with unique cDNA molecular identifiers, the study measured how TCR beta repertoire diversity changes with age. The study analyzed two additional independent replicas of 1 million unique cDNA reads from the same blood draw for two donors, one aged 18 to 30 and one aged 80 or older.

This clonotype was picked up a small number of times. It lacks a known antigen. It has no much larger one-base neighbor in the sample; base qualities were not kept. Broad study findings and their caveats: Bulk unsorted PBMC profiling prevented conclusive comparison of naive and antigen-experienced compartments. Estimates of total diversity based on one million sequenced T cells were regarded as lower bounds and as underestimates. Compared with the aged group, the long-lived group had more naive CD4+ T cells, fewer expanded clones and increased TCR diversity, a pattern suggesting age selection. The CMV infection status of donors was not known, potentially confounding age-related changes in expanded clonotypes. As age increased, observed TCR beta diversity per million T cells dropped in a roughly linear way, and a significant reduction was already evident by age approximately 40. Observed TCR beta diversity correlated strongly with the percentage of naive T cells measured by flow cytometry.

Preparation of the library involved 5' RACE. Sequencing relied on an Illumina HiSeq 2500. A second roughly 7 to 11 cycle PCR used a sample-barcoded 5' primer and a J-beta primer mix. Each TCR beta cDNA molecule received a unique molecular identifier from a template-switch 5' adaptor carrying 12 random nucleotides. At least 2.5 million CDR3-containing paired-end reads were obtained from each sample. The Mint cDNA synthesis kit, primed by a TRBC-specific oligonucleotide, was used to synthesize first-strand cDNA from all RNA. After uracil-DNA glycosylase treatment, a first 18-cycle PCR used universal primers M1SS and BC2_uni_R on all cDNA. In the paper's pipeline: For normalization, 1 million high-quality reads were randomly selected from each sample, with every read carrying a distinct molecular identifier. Instead of being binned into consensus sequences, reads that shared molecular identifiers were thrown out. MiTCR, run with a Q25 quality threshold and the strictest error-elimination algorithm, handled CDR3 identification, clonotype clustering and error correction. A nonparametric unseen species model using Euler transformation provided a lower-bound estimate of total TCR beta diversity. TCRdb itself trimmed the public reads at Q25 with fastp, ran MiXCR and retained productive beta chains. All rows with the same CDR3 protein become a single entry with the most common DNA and genes. For this entry, the V and J calls and clone size follow TCRdb and not the study's own pipeline. The sample includes 1 million or so distinct CDR3 sequences, with about 23% observed a single time. In total, the top ten clones hold approximately 0.79% of the sample.

CDR1 DFQATT and CDR2 SNEGSKA were looked up in the germline V gene (reference sequence). Its CDR3 holds 12 amino acids, cysteine through phenylalanine. Left in the record is the CDR3 DNA by itself, 36 bases read in frame from the first base. The germline V end is reduced by 7 bases and the J end by 5 bases; junction bases left unmatched: 5. The roughly 39 donors, aged 6 to 90 years, were systemically healthy Caucasian individuals from Russia. Ten milliliters of peripheral blood were drawn from each donor into EDTA-treated Vacutainer tubes. PBMCs were isolated by Ficoll-Paque density-gradient centrifugation, with at least 6.5 million obtained per sample. Trizol reagent was used to extract total RNA from the PBMCs, yielding at least 5.5 micrograms per sample. Naive CD45RAhigh/CD27high T cell percentages were measured by flow cytometry on a PBMC aliquot from every donor. These same records also appear under a second study, on T cells of mothers and their children. From the second report: Nine systemically healthy Caucasian individuals, comprising three mothers and their six children, were included as donors. cDNA synthesis used all of the extracted RNA, with roughly 1.5 ug of RNA in each 15 ul reaction. In the second PCR, sample barcodes and 2-4 random nucleotides were introduced via the M1S primer. Over 8 million TCR beta CDR3 reads were obtained for each mother, and about 3 million reads were obtained for each child. In both related and unrelated pairs, thymic selection shapes the output of TCR recombination in a similar way, with inherited differences having only a minor effect. Normalized repertoire overlap in related mother-child pairs was always slightly higher than in unrelated mother-child pairs, but the difference was never significant. With a sensitivity of approximately 92 clones per million clonotypes, no persistent microchimeric T cell clones were detected. Deep NGS was used in the study to compare the TCR beta repertoires of mothers and children and to look for features that separate related mother-child pairs from unrelated individuals. The mean age was around 42 +/- 4 years for the mothers and around 11 +/- 4 years for the children. After adapter ligation was performed with NEBNext reagents, the libraries were sequenced on an Illumina HiSeq 2000 with 100+100 nt paired-end reads. To prevent cross-contamination, the mother and child libraries were prepared a month apart and were sequenced in separate runs. Between roughly 500,000 and 2,300,000 distinct TCR beta clonotypes were identified per donor. Naive TCR beta clonotypes were estimated from low-frequency clonotypes matched to each donor's FACS-determined naive share, without sorting.

The sequencing input was blood. Rearrangement joined TRBV20-1 to TRBJ2-1; 7 nucleotides in the junction match TRBD1. The clonotype was recovered from a girl aged 2 to 10 in good health. The CDR3 sequence is CSGDRENNEQFF. The DNA sequence is TGCAGTGGAGACAGGGAAAACAATGAGCAGTTCTTC.